Presented here are 8 T cell receptor beta chains from one specimen sequenced in a study of cytomegalovirus exposure and HLA in healthy donors. 13 Jbeta primers and 60 Vbeta primers were used for the PCR. Some clones are missing from TCRdb's copy, which holds only in-frame ones; the method was immunoSEQ multiplex PCR. The table lists approximately 89,000 clones, about two thirds of them singletons. The sequencing sample was made of PBMCs. The receptors originated from a female donor in good health and CMV-seronegative.

The chain has TRBV13 and TRBJ1-3; a weak D match, TRBD1 (6 bases). Germline V CDR1 and CDR2: PRHDT, FYEKMQ (reference sequence). Trimming pared 3 bases from V and 2 bases from J, leaving 8 bases between. This CDR3 spans 14 amino acids. DNA of the CDR3: TGTGCCAGCAGCTTCAGGACAGCTGGAAACACCATATATTTT. It yields the protein CASSFRTAGNTIYF.

The chain has TRBV6-9 and TRBJ1-6, with TRBD1 matching over 9 bases. Germline V gene sequence: CDR1 MNHGY, CDR2 SVAAGI. The CDR3 is 18 residues long. The trim removed 6 bases at V and 0 bases at J, leaving 9 bases unmatched. This CDR3 is CASRQGQGGSSYNSPLHF. The CDR3, as DNA: TGTGCCAGCAGACAGGGACAGGGAGGGAGCTCCTATAATTCACCCCTCCACTTT.

A few counts support this clone. The chain has TRBV5-1 and TRBJ1-5; weak D call: TRBD1 (6 bases). This CDR3 contains 13 residues. The germline V gene encodes CDR1 SGHRS and CDR2 YFSETQ. Trimming left V 0 bases short and J 6 bases short, with 7 bases between. The CDR3 protein is CASSLEQGQPQHF. Written as DNA, the CDR3 is TGCGCCAGCAGCTTGGAACAGGGTCAGCCCCAGCATTTT.

The genes are TRBV7-2 and TRBJ2-7; TRBD1 matches 8 bases. CDR3 size: 14 residues. The V gene's germline CDR1 is SGHTA and CDR2 FQGNSA. V lost 6 bases, J lost 5 bases, and 9 bases stayed unmatched. CDR3 DNA: TGTGCCAGCAGACGCCGGACAGGGTCGGACGAGCAGTACTTC. Translating it yields CASRRRTGSDEQYF.

V usage is TRBV2 and J usage is TRBJ2-5, with D maybe TRBD1 (6 bases). The germline V and J ends were trimmed by 6 bases and 0 bases, with 11 bases remaining between them. From germline, CDR1 is SNHLY and CDR2 FYNNEI. The CDR3 length is 14 residues. CDR3 region: CASRRGQYQETQYF. In DNA form, the CDR3 reads TGTGCCAGCAGACGCGGACAGTACCAAGAGACCCAGTACTTC. Based on the CDR3 plus reference TRBV2 and TRBJ2-5, the full variable domain is EPEVTQTPSHQVTQMGQEVILRCVPISNHLYFYWYRQILGQKVEFLVSFYNNEISEKSEIFDDQFSVERPDGSNFTLKIRSTKLEDSAMYFCASRRGQYQETQYFGPGTRLLVL.

V gene TRBV7-9 combines with J gene TRBJ2-3; 10 nucleotides match TRBD1. The CDR3 runs 14 residues. Unmatched junction bases numbered 4, after V lost 5 bases and J lost 5 bases. Germline V lookup: CDR1 SEHNR, CDR2 FQNEAQ (reference sequence). Written as DNA, the CDR3 is TGTGCCAGCAGCCCCCGGGACAGGGGAGATACGCAGTATTTT. This translates into CASSPRDRGDTQYF.

V is TRBV6-5 and J is TRBJ1-2, with 9 bases matching TRBD1. The V and J ends lost 5 bases and 3 bases, in that order; junction bases with no gene match: 1. Looked up from germline, CDR1 is MNHEY and CDR2 is SVGAGI. The CDR3 covers 13 residues. The CDR3 loop is CASSRDRDYGYTF. For the CDR3, the DNA is TGTGCCAGCAGTCGGGACAGGGACTATGGCTACACCTTC.

The sample holds a few counts of this clone. The V and J genes are TRBV6-5 and TRBJ2-7; D gene ambiguous. This CDR3 is 13 amino acids long. Per germline, CDR1 MNHEY and CDR2 SVGAGI. V was trimmed by 8 bases and J by 5 bases, leaving 16 bases between them. CDR3 loop: CASQPQAHDEQYF. The CDR3 nucleotides read TGTGCCAGCCAACCCCAGGCTCACGACGAGCAGTACTTC.